Sequencing of this TCR beta chain was carried out in a study of molecular identifiers for immune sequencing clone quantification. Notes on the study in general: Highly expanded clone sizes could end up underestimated if a barcode were shared by identical TCR molecules. Even with 800,000 to 1,000,000 naive cells present, spiked Jurkat TCR RNA from one cell was reportedly detectable.

With regard to this clonotype: What it binds is not known.

In germline, CDR1 is MDHEN, CDR2 SYDVKM. The V gene end was trimmed by 5 bases and the J gene end by 1 base; junction bases not matched to a gene: 8. The CDR3 spans 16 residues. Listed TCR primers and previously described methods were used for bulk TCR libraries. One entry per CDR3 protein, called by TCRdb with MiXCR from the PCR reads. The sample lists fewer than 45,000 distinct CDR3 sequences, about 18% occurring once. This clonotype originated in a human donor in good health. Some libraries in this study had Jurkat cell RNA spiked in. V gene TRBV28 combines with J gene TRBJ2-1, with 7 bases aligning to TRBD2. What was sequenced was naive CD8+ T cells from blood, with Jurkat cell RNA spiked in. Subset described: FACS-sorted CD8+CD4-CCR7+CD45RA+ naive T cells. The CDR3 nucleotides are TGTGCCAGCAGTACTACCACTAGCGAATCCTACAATGAGCAGTTCTTC. Translated, it gives CASSTTTSESYNEQFF.